This T cell receptor beta chain was sequenced for a study of glioma-infiltrating T cells. The iRepertoire nested amplicon-rescue multiplex PCR amplified TCR alpha and beta CDR3s from RNA. MiXCR, applied by TCRdb to the multiplex PCR reads, yields one record per CDR3 protein. The sample has under 150,000 distinct CDR3 sequences, approximately 40% seen once; the top ten hold 15% to 25%. Sample: glioma tissue, nonneoplastic brain tissue, or PBMCs (not recorded which). The clonotype comes from a human donor with low-grade glioma or glioblastoma, undergoing nonglioma brain surgery, or in good health (not recorded which).

DNA of the CDR3: TGTGCCAGCAGCCAGCGGGACGGTAAGCAGTACTTC. This gives the protein CASSQRDGKQYF. The chain carries TRBV3-1 and TRBJ2-7; a weak D match, TRBD2 (6 bases). This CDR3 contains 12 residues. Looked up from germline, CDR1 is LGHDT and CDR2 is YNNKEL (reference sequence). V lost 3 bases to trimming and J lost 8 bases, with 11 bases between them.